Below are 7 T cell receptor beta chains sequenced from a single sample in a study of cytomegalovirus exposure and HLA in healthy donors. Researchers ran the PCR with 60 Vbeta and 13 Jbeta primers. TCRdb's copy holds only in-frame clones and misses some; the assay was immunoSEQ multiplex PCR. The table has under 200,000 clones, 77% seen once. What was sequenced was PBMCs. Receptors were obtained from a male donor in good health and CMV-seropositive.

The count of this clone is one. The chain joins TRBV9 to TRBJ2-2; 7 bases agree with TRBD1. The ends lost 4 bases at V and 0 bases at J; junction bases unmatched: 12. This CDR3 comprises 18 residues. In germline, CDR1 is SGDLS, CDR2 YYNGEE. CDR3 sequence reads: CASSPEERGPSNTGELFF. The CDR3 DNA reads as TGTGCCAGCAGCCCCGAGGAAAGGGGGCCTTCGAACACCGGGGAGCTGTTTTTT.

CDR3 bases: TGTGCCAGCAGCTCCGAGCTCAGGAGCGGGGGTAGCTACGAGCAGTACTTC. Its protein is CASSSELRSGGSYEQYF. The V and J genes are TRBV7-6 and TRBJ2-7, with 8 bases fitting TRBD2. With V trimmed by 4 bases and J by 3 bases, 14 bases remained unmatched. The CDR3 is 17 amino acids. Germline CDR1 SGHVS, CDR2 FNYEAQ.

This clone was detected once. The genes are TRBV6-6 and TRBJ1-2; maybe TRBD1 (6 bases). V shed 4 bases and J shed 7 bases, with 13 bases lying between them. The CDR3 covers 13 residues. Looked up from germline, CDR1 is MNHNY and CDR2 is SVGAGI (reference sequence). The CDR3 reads CASSSTGTRGYTF. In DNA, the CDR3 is TGTGCCAGCAGTTCCACAGGGACCCGTGGCTACACCTTC.

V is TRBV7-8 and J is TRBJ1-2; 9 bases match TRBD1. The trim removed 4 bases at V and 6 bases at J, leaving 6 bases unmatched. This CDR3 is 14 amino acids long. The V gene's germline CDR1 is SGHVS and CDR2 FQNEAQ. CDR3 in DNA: TGTGCCAGCAGCTACGGACAGGGGCGGGATGGCTACACCTTC. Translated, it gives CASSYGQGRDGYTF.

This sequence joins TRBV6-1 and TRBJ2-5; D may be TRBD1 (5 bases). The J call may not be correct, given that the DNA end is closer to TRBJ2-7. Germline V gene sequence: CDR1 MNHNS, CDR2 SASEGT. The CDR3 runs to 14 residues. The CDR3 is CASSVRRDSYEQYF. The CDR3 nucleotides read TGTGCCAGCAGTGTTCGCAGGGATTCCTACGAGCAGTACTTC.

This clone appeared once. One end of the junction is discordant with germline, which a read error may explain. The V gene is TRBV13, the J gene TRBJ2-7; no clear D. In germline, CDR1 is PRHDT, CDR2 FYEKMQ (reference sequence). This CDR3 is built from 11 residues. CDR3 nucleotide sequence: TGTGCCAGCAGCTTAGGTAGTGGTTTATCTTTC. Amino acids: CASSLGSGLSF.

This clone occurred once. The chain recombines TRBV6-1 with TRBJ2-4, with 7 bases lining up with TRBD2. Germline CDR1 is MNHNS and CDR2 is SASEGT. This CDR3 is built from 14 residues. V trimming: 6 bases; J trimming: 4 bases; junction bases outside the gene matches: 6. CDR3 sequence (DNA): TGTGCCAGCAGCTCCGGGACTACGAAAAACATTCAGTACTTC. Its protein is CASSSGTTKNIQYF.